This TCR beta chain was obtained from a study of T cells in Graves' hyperthyroidism and ophthalmopathy. The overall study: Pretreatment peripheral blood was obtained at initial diagnosis.

Amplified TCR beta CDR3 regions derived from RNA transcripts. The HTBI primer set served for first-round RT-PCR of the TCR CDR3. TCRdb reanalysed the multiplex PCR reads using MiXCR and keeps one entry per CDR3 protein. This sample has roughly 550,000 distinct CDR3 sequences, with about 16% found just once. Concerning this clonotype itself: Its specificity is not known.

Ophthalmopathy cases scored 3 or more on the Clinical Activity Score and 4 or more on NOSPECS grade, with duration below 3 months. Notes on the study in general: Blood also held most thyroid clonotypes expanded beyond 0.001.

The origin of this receptor is a woman in her twenties or thirties with Graves' ophthalmopathy. The sample comprised blood.

The CDR3 DNA reads as TGTGCCAGTAGCAGAGAGGGATTGAACACTGAAGCTTTCTTT. This translates into CASSREGLNTEAFF. This sequence joins TRBV19 and TRBJ1-1; D call uncertain. CDR3 length: 14 residues. Germline V gene sequence: CDR1 LNHDA, CDR2 SQIVND (reference sequence). Trimming took off 6 bases at V and 0 bases at J, with 11 bases between the two ends.